This TCR beta chain was found in a study of blood T cell repertoires in COVID-19. Study summary: Some COVID-19 samples were acute and others convalescent; all came from the United States, Italy and Spain. The cDNA or gDNA used as material had been derived from T cells, B-cell-depleted T cells, or PBMCs.

V was cut by 3 bases and J by 0 bases, with 18 bases left in between. Germline loops: CDR1 LGHDT, CDR2 YNNKEL (reference sequence). The CDR3 is 17 residues long. In the source study's methods: Reference gene primer amplification gave estimated nucleated cell counts. Method: immunoSEQ multiplex PCR; TCRdb's copy keeps in-frame clones and lacks some. The V and J calls and clone size come from that table; D and trimming were worked out from the DNA. Among about 280,000 clones listed, around 90% were seen once. The source is a woman aged 50 to 60 who had recovered from COVID-19. This rearrangement joins TRBV3-1 (or the pseudogene TRBV3-2) to TRBJ2-7; TRBD1 is a possible D gene (5 bases). The sample was peripheral blood. Here the CDR3 reads CASSQGYKGAYSYEQYF. DNA for the CDR3: TGTGCCAGCAGCCAGGGATATAAAGGGGCGTACTCCTACGAGCAGTACTTC.